The rows below give T cell receptor beta chains drawn from one sample of a study of shared clonotypes between healthy human individuals. Only in-frame clones appear in the TCRdb table, and some are missing; sequencing was by immunoSEQ multiplex PCR. The data contain about 2 million clones, 90% to 95% of them singletons. Material for sequencing was naive CD4+ T cells sorted from blood. Source of these receptors: a man younger than 35 in good health. CDR3s include the opening cysteine and the closing phenylalanine or tryptophan. D genes are given only for firm matches. Clone sizes are given selectively: once, few, many, or a class where the clone is expanded.

DNA,CDR3,D,size,J,V,length
TGTGCCAGCAGTTTCCAAGGACAGGGGAACACTGAAGCTTTCTTT,CASSFQGQGNTEAFF,TRBD1,NA,TRBJ1-1,TRBV6-6,15
TGTGCCAGCAGCTCGAGGACATCCGGGGAGACCCAGTACTTC,CASSSRTSGETQYF,NA,NA,TRBJ2-5,TRBV5-6,14
TGTGCCAGCAGCTTAGCAGGGGGCCGTACCTACAATGAGCAGTTCTTC,CASSLAGGRTYNEQFF,TRBD1,NA,TRBJ2-1,TRBV7-2,16
TGTGCCAGCAGAGGGACAGGGGTCCCCTCTGATAATTCACCCCTCCACTTT,CASRGTGVPSDNSPLHF,TRBD1,NA,TRBJ1-6,TRBV28,17
TGTGCCAGCAGCTGGATTGGACAGGGGATTTACGAGCAGTACTTC,CASSWIGQGIYEQYF,TRBD1,NA,TRBJ2-7,TRBV7-8,15
TGTGCCAGCAGTGAAGAGCCGACAATAGGGCAGCCCCAGCATTTT,CASSEEPTIGQPQHF,NA,NA,TRBJ1-5,TRBV6-1,15
TGTGCCAGCAGTTCTCGGGCCGATCCCTCCTACAATGAGCAGTTCTTC,CASSSRADPSYNEQFF,NA,NA,TRBJ2-1,TRBV6-5,16
TGCGCCAGCAGCCGCCGGGGCGAACAAGGGAACACCATATATTTT,CASSRRGEQGNTIYF,NA,once,TRBJ1-3,TRBV5-1,15
TGTGCCACCAGCCGACGATCTGGGGGCGGGAGCTTGTCTCGGGCCCAGTACTTC,CATSRRSGGGSLSRAQYF,NA,NA,TRBJ2-5,TRBV15,18
TGTGCCAGCAGTGAACTTACCGGGACAGGGAGGCACGAGCAGTACTTC,CASSELTGTGRHEQYF,TRBD1,NA,TRBJ2-7,TRBV6-1,16
TGCGCCAGCAGGAGAGACGGATTAAACACCGGGGAGCTGTTTTTT,CASRRDGLNTGELFF,NA,NA,TRBJ2-2,TRBV5-1,15
TGTGCCATCAGTGAGTTTGGTCTAGGGACTTCTTCAAATGAGCAGTTCTTC,CAISEFGLGTSSNEQFF,NA,NA,TRBJ2-1,TRBV10-3,17
TGTGCCAGCAGCCGAAAGTTTGGGGTCAATGAGCAGTTCTTC,CASSRKFGVNEQFF,NA,NA,TRBJ2-1,TRBV5-6,14
TGTGCCAGCAGCTTAGGGGGAGGAACCACAGATACGCAGTATTTT,CASSLGGGTTDTQYF,NA,NA,TRBJ2-3,TRBV11-3,15
TGTGCCAGCAGCTTGCGGTCTAGCGGGCCCTACGAGCAGTACTTC,CASSLRSSGPYEQYF,TRBD2,NA,TRBJ2-7,TRBV5-6,15
TGTGCCAGCACCGTGTGGGAAGATCAGCCCCAGCATTTT,CASTVWEDQPQHF,NA,NA,TRBJ1-5,TRBV7-6,13
TGTGCCAGCGTTCAAGCACAGGGGCGAAGTCAGCCCCAGCATTTT,CASVQAQGRSQPQHF,TRBD1,NA,TRBJ1-5,TRBV6-1,15
TGCGCCAGCAGCTTCGGATTATCAACTAATGAAAAACTGTTTTTT,CASSFGLSTNEKLFF,NA,NA,TRBJ1-4,TRBV5-1,15
TGTGCCAGTAGTATCGTCCTAGCGGGGTTGAACAATGAGCAGTTCTTC,CASSIVLAGLNNEQFF,TRBD2,NA,TRBJ2-1,TRBV19,16
TGTGCCAGCAGTTTATTCCCGGGACAGGGACTAACTAATGAAAAACTGTTTTTT,CASSLFPGQGLTNEKLFF,TRBD1,NA,TRBJ1-4,TRBV28,18
TGTGCCAGCAGAAACTCCGGGACAGGCATCTACGAGCAGTACTTC,CASRNSGTGIYEQYF,TRBD1,NA,TRBJ2-7,TRBV6-1,15
TGTGCCAGCAGGCCTACAGGGAACACTGAAGCTTTCTTT,CASRPTGNTEAFF,NA,NA,TRBJ1-1,TRBV6-1,13
TGTGCCTGGAGTGACCACAGGGGGATAGAGACCCAGTACTTC,CAWSDHRGIETQYF,TRBD1,NA,TRBJ2-5,TRBV30,14
TGTGCCTGGAGAGGACAGGGCTTCACCGGGGAGCTGTTTTTT,CAWRGQGFTGELFF,TRBD1,NA,TRBJ2-2,TRBV30,14
TGCGCCAGCAGTGAGTCTCTCGCGGAATTC,CASSESLAEF,NA,once,TRBJ1-2,TRBV10-1,10
TGTGCCTGGAGTGTTAACAGGGGTGAGCAGTACTTC,CAWSVNRGEQYF,TRBD1,NA,TRBJ2-7,TRBV30,12
TGTGCCAGCAGCCCGTGGACAGGGGGTGCCACTGAAGCTTTCTTT,CASSPWTGGATEAFF,TRBD1,NA,TRBJ1-1,TRBV5-4,15
TGCGCCAGCAGCTCCAGCGGGATTGGGACAGATACGCAGTATTTT,CASSSSGIGTDTQYF,TRBD2,NA,TRBJ2-3,TRBV5-1,15
TGTGCCAGCAGCTTAGGGGGTTGGGGCAAGGGTCCCTACGAGCAGTACTTC,CASSLGGWGKGPYEQYF,NA,NA,TRBJ2-7,TRBV7-9,17
TGTGCCAGCTCACCACTATCAGATGGCTACACCTTC,CASSPLSDGYTF,NA,NA,TRBJ1-2,TRBV18,12